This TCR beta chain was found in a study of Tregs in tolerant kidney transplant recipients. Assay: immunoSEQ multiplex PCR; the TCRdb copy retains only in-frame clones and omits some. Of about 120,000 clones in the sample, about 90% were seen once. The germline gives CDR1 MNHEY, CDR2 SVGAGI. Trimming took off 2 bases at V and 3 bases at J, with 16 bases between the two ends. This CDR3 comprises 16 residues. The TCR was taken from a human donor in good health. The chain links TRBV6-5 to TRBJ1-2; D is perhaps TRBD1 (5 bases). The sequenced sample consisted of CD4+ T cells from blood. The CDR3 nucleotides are TGTGCCAGCAGTTACGGCGGGCCCCTAGGGGACTATGGCTACACCTTC. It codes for CASSYGGPLGDYGYTF.